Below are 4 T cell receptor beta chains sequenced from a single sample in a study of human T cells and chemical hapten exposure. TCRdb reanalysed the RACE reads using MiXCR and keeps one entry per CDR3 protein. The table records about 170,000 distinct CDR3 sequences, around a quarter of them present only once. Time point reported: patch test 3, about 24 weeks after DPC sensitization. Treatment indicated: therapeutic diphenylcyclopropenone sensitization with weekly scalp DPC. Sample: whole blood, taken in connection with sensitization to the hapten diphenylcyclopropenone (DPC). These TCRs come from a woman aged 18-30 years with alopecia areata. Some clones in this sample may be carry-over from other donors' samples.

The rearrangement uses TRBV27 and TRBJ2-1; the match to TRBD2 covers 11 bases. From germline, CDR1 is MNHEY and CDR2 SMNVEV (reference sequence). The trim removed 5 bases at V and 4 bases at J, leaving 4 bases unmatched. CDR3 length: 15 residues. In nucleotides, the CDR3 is TGTGCCAGCAGTATTGGACTAGCGGGTTACAATGAGCAGTTCTTC. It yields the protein CASSIGLAGYNEQFF.

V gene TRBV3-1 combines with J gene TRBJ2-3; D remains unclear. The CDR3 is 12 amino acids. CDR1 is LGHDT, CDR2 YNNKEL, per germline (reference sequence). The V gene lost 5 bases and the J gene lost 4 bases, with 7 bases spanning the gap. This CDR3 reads CASSSIPDTQYF. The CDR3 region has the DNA TGTGCCAGCAGCTCGATTCCAGATACGCAGTATTTT.

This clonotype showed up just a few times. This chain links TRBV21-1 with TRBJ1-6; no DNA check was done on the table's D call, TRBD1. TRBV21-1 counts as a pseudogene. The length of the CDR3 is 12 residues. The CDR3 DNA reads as TGTGCCGAGGGACAGAATCTTTCACCCCTCCACTTT. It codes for CAEGQNLSPLHF.

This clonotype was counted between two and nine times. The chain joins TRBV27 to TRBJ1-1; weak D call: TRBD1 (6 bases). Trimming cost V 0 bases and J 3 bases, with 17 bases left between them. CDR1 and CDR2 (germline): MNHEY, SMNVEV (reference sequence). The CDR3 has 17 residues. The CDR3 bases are TGTGCCAGCAGTTTATCTCCCTGGGGAGGGGGAGACACTGAAGCTTTCTTT. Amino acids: CASSLSPWGGGDTEAFF.